This is a list of T cell receptor beta chains from one sample in a study of cytomegalovirus exposure and HLA in healthy donors. Profiling relied on immunoSEQ multiplex PCR, and the TCRdb table lists in-frame clones only, not all of them. The sample contains around 110,000 clones, around 78% of which appear only once. Material for sequencing was PBMCs. These receptors were taken from a man aged 30 to 45 in good health and CMV-seronegative. Both conserved end residues are trimmed from each CDR3.

TRBV12-1,TRBJ2-3,ASSFTGTHLGTDTQY
TRBV30,TRBJ1-4,AWSKDRTGGTNEKLF
TRBV28,TRBJ2-2,ASSQDTLVGELF
TRBV7-2,TRBJ1-2,ASSPRVGLPSYGYT
TRBV4-1,TRBJ2-1,ASSSLTGNEQF
TRBV6-6,TRBJ1-1,ASSDADRGPTEAF
TRBV18,TRBJ2-6,ASSLTGQTPNSGANVLT
TRBV7-7,TRBJ1-2,ASSLPGQGITNYGYT
TRBV27,TRBJ2-2,ASSFVAGGMGELF
TRBV2,TRBJ2-5,ASASQGGGETQY
TRBV5-1,TRBJ2-3,ASSLSPGLADTDTQY
TRBV27,TRBJ2-1,ASSSLFDEQF
TRBV4-1,TRBJ1-2,ASSQGIMGTGNGYT
TRBV7-9,TRBJ2-7,SSSFSEYEQY
TRBV18,TRBJ2-7,ASSPGTGLAYEQY
TRBV10-3,TRBJ1-6,AISESRGPNSPLH
TRBV21-1,TRBJ2-7,ASSKITGQNSYEQY